This T cell receptor (beta chain) came from a study of post-analysis software for immune sequencing data. For the study at large: Relapsing-remitting, secondary progressive and progressive-relapsing courses of multiple sclerosis were included.

Libraries were made from TCR beta cDNA, and they carried unique molecular identifiers. MiXCR, run by TCRdb on the PCR reads, gives a single entry per CDR3 protein. Among about 460,000 distinct CDR3 sequences listed, around 40% were seen once. Germline CDR1 is MDHEN and CDR2 is SYDVKM. This CDR3 has 17 residues. The trim removed 6 bases at V and 4 bases at J, leaving 15 bases unmatched. Overall study results and limits: The normalized Chao1 diversity of multiple sclerosis patients was significantly lower than that of controls. Under F measure analysis, samples from one preparation batch co-clustered strongly. About 5 TRBV segments, including TRBV5-6, TRBV5-1 and TRBV20-1, were more frequent in patients than controls.

Remarks on this clonotype: Its specificity is unknown.

V is TRBV28 and J is TRBJ2-7; 10 positions agree with TRBD2. Sequencing used blood. This TCR derives from a girl between 5 and 17 years old with multiple sclerosis. CDR3 sequence: CASRPPSSSGSGYEQYF. DNA for the CDR3: TGTGCCAGCAGGCCTCCCTCTTCTAGCGGGAGTGGTTACGAGCAGTACTTC. Looking up the rest from reference TRBV28 and TRBJ2-7 gives the full variable domain: DVKVTQSSRYLVKRTGEKVFLECVQDMDHENMFWYRQDPGLGLRLIYFSYDVKMKEKGDIPEGYSVSREKKERFSLILESASTNQTSMYLCASRPPSSSGSGYEQYFGPGTRLTVT.